This entry lists 28 T cell receptor beta chains sequenced from one sample in a study of human CD8 memory T cell subsets. Sequencing libraries of TCR beta were made by UMI-labeled 5' RACE. From the 5' RACE reads, TCRdb lists one entry per CDR3 protein and no DNA. Here the sample table reports about 4,200 distinct CDR3 sequences. Sequencing was done on a sample of CD8+ effector memory T cells (TEM) sorted from PBMCs. Subset in this sample: effector memory CD8 T cells, CCR7- CD45RO+ CD95+. The receptors stem from a human donor in good health.

The J gene is TRBJ1-5, the V gene TRBV28. The germline CDR1 and CDR2 sequences are MDHEN and SYDVKM. This CDR3 has 16 residues. CDR3 loop: CASSLLWGALRQPQHF. The variable domain in full, completed from reference TRBV28 and TRBJ1-5, reads DVKVTQSSRYLVKRTGEKVFLECVQDMDHENMFWYRQDPGLGLRLIYFSYDVKMKEKGDIPEGYSVSREKKERFSLILESASTNQTSMYLCASSLLWGALRQPQHFGDGTRLSIL.

Frequency places this clonotype as large. This chain uses TRBV4-3 with TRBJ2-7; no DNA is available, so the TRBD2 call from TCRdb remains unchecked. The CDR3 extends over 14 amino acids. The germline V gene has CDR1 LGHNA and CDR2 YSLEER. The CDR3 is CASSQNAAGYEQYF.

The J gene is TRBJ2-3, the V gene TRBV7-2; TCRdb's assignment of TRBD1 cannot be checked, as there is no DNA. Germline V gives CDR1 SGHTA, CDR2 FQGNSA. CDR3 length equals 16 residues. CDR3 residues: CASSLTPGQGTDTQYF.

The rearrangement links TRBV6-2 or TRBV6-3 to TRBJ2-7. The CDR3 runs to 13 residues. CDR1 and CDR2 from the germline V gene are MNHEY and SVGEGT. CDR3 residues: CAIETASSYEQYF.

The chain joins TRBV11-2 to TRBJ2-1; as DNA is missing, the TRBD2 call by TCRdb cannot be tested. CDR1 is SGHAT, CDR2 FQNNGV, per germline. This CDR3 contains 18 residues. The CDR3 sequence is CASSLFGLAGALYNEQFF.

The rearrangement uses TRBV25-1 and TRBJ2-4; the D call of TRBD1 rests on TCRdb alone, since no DNA is present to check it. CDR1 is MGHDK, CDR2 SYGVNS, per germline. The CDR3 consists of 15 residues. The CDR3 loop is CASSEWGTVENIQYF. The variable domain in full, with the rest retrieved from reference TRBV25-1 and TRBJ2-4, is EADIYQTPRYLVIGTGKKITLECSQTMGHDKMYWYQQDPGMELHLIHYSYGVNSTEKGDLSSESTVSRIRTEHFPLTLESARPSHTSQYLCASSEWGTVENIQYFGAGTRLSVL.

The V gene is TRBV10-1, the J gene TRBJ2-5; TCRdb names TRBD1, which stays unverified in the absence of DNA. CDR1 WNHNN and CDR2 SYGVQD come from the germline V gene (reference sequence). This CDR3 is built from 15 residues. The CDR3 sequence: CASSEGQGSVETQYF.

V usage is TRBV20-1 and J usage is TRBJ2-7; the D call from TCRdb, TRBD1, cannot be confirmed without DNA. There are 15 residues in the CDR3. The germline CDR1 and CDR2 sequences are DFQATT and SNEGSKA (reference sequence). The CDR3 is CSAGSPGQDPHEQYF.

V gene TRBV20-1 combines with J gene TRBJ1-4; TCRdb indicates TRBD1, and absent DNA this call remains unverified. The CDR3 contains 13 residues. Germline values: CDR1 DFQATT, CDR2 SNEGSKA (reference sequence). The CDR3 loop reads CSARTPGEEKLFF.

The chain uses TRBV28 and TRBJ1-1; absent DNA, TCRdb's TRBD1 call cannot be checked. CDR3 length: 15 residues. The germline V gene encodes CDR1 MDHEN and CDR2 SYDVKM. This chain's CDR3 is CASSYWQGALGEAFF.

According to its frequency, this clonotype is medium-sized (0.01 to 0.1%). The chain joins TRBV2 to TRBJ1-4; TCRdb indicates TRBD1, and absent DNA this call remains unverified. Germline V lookup: CDR1 SNHLY, CDR2 FYNNEI. The CDR3 loop spans 15 amino acids. CDR3 residues: CASSADRGTNEKLFF. The entire variable domain, with the rest obtained from reference TRBV2 and TRBJ1-4, is as follows: EPEVTQTPSHQVTQMGQEVILRCVPISNHLYFYWYRQILGQKVEFLVSFYNNEISEKSEIFDDQFSVERPDGSNFTLKIRSTKLEDSAMYFCASSADRGTNEKLFFGSGTQLSVL.

This clonotype counts as medium-sized by frequency. V usage is TRBV28 and J usage is TRBJ2-1; TCRdb picks TRBD2, but there is no DNA to check that call. Germline loops: CDR1 MDHEN, CDR2 SYDVKM. The CDR3 is made up of 16 amino acids. This CDR3 is CASSLDETSGRNEQFF.

The CDR3 sequence is CASSLLAGTPYNEQFF. The chain recombines TRBV7-9 with TRBJ2-1; lacking DNA, the TRBD2 call made by TCRdb goes unchecked. Germline assignment: CDR1 SEHNR and CDR2 FQNEAQ (reference sequence). This CDR3 contains 16 residues.

The chain has TRBV7-6 and TRBJ2-1; TCRdb returns TRBD1, unconfirmable since there is no DNA. The germline V gene encodes CDR1 SGHVS and CDR2 FNYEAQ. The CDR3 is 13 residues long. CDR3: CASSPDINNEQFF.

The rearrangement uses TRBV28 and TRBJ2-2; TCRdb lists TRBD2, though no DNA is available to test this call. Germline lookup yields CDR1 MDHEN and CDR2 SYDVKM. The CDR3 runs 16 residues. The CDR3 spells CASKAGLANHTGELFF.

The V call is TRBV12-3 or TRBV12-4, the J call TRBJ2-3; TCRdb reports TRBD2, a call that lacks DNA to check it against. The CDR3 contains 15 residues. The CDR3 loop is CASSLNGGPTDTQYF.

CDR3 region: CASSFHGTGKKTQYF. The gene calls are TRBV28 and TRBJ2-5; lacking DNA, the TRBD1 call made by TCRdb goes unchecked. Germline CDR1 and CDR2: MDHEN and SYDVKM. The CDR3 has 15 amino acids.

This clonotype shows up as medium-sized by frequency. The CDR3 reads CASSPGTGFEQYF. The chain recombines TRBV19 with TRBJ2-7; the TCRdb D gene call, TRBD1, has no DNA to confirm it. The CDR3 runs to 13 residues. Germline V gene lookup returns CDR1 LNHDA and CDR2 SQIVND (reference sequence).

This rearrangement joins TRBV6-4 to TRBJ1-1. Germline loops: CDR1 MRHNA, CDR2 SNTAGT. The CDR3 length is 14 residues. The CDR3 loop reads CASSDSGEGSEAFF.

This clonotype is classed as medium-sized by frequency. This chain uses TRBV24-1 with TRBJ1-3; TCRdb proposes TRBD1, but this gene call is untestable without DNA. Germline V gene sequence: CDR1 KGHDR, CDR2 SFDVKD. There are 16 residues in the CDR3. This CDR3 reads CATPRGGPLSGNTIYF.

The chain has TRBV7-9 and TRBJ2-2; the D call of TRBD1 rests on TCRdb alone, since no DNA is present to check it. Germline CDR1 is SEHNR and CDR2 is FQNEAQ (reference sequence). The CDR3 loop spans 15 amino acids. CDR3 amino acids: CASSFRDRNTGELFF.

The chain combines TRBV20-1 with TRBJ2-5; TCRdb returns TRBD1, unconfirmable since there is no DNA. Per the germline V gene, CDR1 is DFQATT and CDR2 is SNEGSKA (reference sequence). The CDR3 extends over 14 amino acids. The chain's CDR3 is CSARGSREVETQYF.

Judged by frequency, this clonotype is medium-sized. The chain has TRBV6-2 or TRBV6-3 and TRBJ2-2; TCRdb picks TRBD2, but there is no DNA to check that call. CDR3 length: 14 amino acids. Germline-derived CDR1 and CDR2 are MNHEY and SVGEGT. The CDR3 loop reads CASRSSEDTGELFF.

The V gene is TRBV6-4, the J gene TRBJ2-1. This CDR3 spans 13 amino acids. The germline V gene has CDR1 MRHNA and CDR2 SNTAGT. CDR3 amino acids: CASSDSSNNEQFF.

This rearrangement joins TRBV5-4 to TRBJ1-1. The CDR3 has 12 amino acids. Germline V lookup: CDR1 SGHNT, CDR2 YYREEE (reference sequence). CDR3 residues: CASSLSGIEAFF.

By frequency, this clonotype registers large. V gene TRBV5-1 combines with J gene TRBJ1-6; TCRdb lists TRBD1, though no DNA is available to test this call. This CDR3 is built from 15 residues. Germline CDR1 and CDR2: SGHRS and YFSETQ. This CDR3 reads CASSLNWGPGSPLHF.

This chain connects TRBV4-3 to TRBJ2-2; TCRdb's assignment of TRBD1 cannot be checked, as there is no DNA. Germline assignment: CDR1 LGHNA and CDR2 YSLEER. The length of the CDR3 is 17 residues. CDR3 loop: CASSQAPGGSSTGELFF.

The J gene is TRBJ2-7, the V gene TRBV20-1; without DNA, the TCRdb call of TRBD2 cannot be checked. There are 14 residues in the CDR3. Germline-derived CDR1 and CDR2 are DFQATT and SNEGSKA (reference sequence). The CDR3 protein is CSGSAGREFHEQYF.